Listed here is a single T cell receptor beta chain. Its cognate antigen is unknown. Trimming took 3 bases from V and 12 from J, leaving 11 bases between them. Per germline, CDR1 MDHEN and CDR2 SYDVKM. The CDR3 is made up of 12 amino acids. The PCR contained 60 Vbeta and 13 Jbeta primers. The repertoire was sequenced with immunoSEQ multiplex PCR; TCRdb's copy has only in-frame clones and lacks some. In the table there are under 85,000 clones, 78% of which are singletons. The data originate from a study of cytomegalovirus exposure and HLA in healthy donors. Overall study findings and caveats: Around 160 TCR beta chains were listed as cytomegalovirus-associated. Approximately 18,000 TCR beta sequences were associated with HLA alleles at 0.05 false discovery rate in a later analysis. Researchers had no immune exposure information except CMV serostatus available.

The source of this sequence is a middle-aged man in good health and CMV-seronegative. The chain recombines TRBV28 with TRBJ1-4, with a weak D call TRBD1 (6 bases). The sample consisted of PBMCs. This CDR3 reads CASSFQSGELFF. The DNA of the CDR3 is TGTGCCAGCAGTTTCCAATCAGGGGAACTGTTTTTT. The whole variable domain, filled in from reference TRBV28 and TRBJ1-4, reads DVKVTQSSRYLVKRTGEKVFLECVQDMDHENMFWYRQDPGLGLRLIYFSYDVKMKEKGDIPEGYSVSREKKERFSLILESASTNQTSMYLCASSFQSGELFFGSGTQLSVL.